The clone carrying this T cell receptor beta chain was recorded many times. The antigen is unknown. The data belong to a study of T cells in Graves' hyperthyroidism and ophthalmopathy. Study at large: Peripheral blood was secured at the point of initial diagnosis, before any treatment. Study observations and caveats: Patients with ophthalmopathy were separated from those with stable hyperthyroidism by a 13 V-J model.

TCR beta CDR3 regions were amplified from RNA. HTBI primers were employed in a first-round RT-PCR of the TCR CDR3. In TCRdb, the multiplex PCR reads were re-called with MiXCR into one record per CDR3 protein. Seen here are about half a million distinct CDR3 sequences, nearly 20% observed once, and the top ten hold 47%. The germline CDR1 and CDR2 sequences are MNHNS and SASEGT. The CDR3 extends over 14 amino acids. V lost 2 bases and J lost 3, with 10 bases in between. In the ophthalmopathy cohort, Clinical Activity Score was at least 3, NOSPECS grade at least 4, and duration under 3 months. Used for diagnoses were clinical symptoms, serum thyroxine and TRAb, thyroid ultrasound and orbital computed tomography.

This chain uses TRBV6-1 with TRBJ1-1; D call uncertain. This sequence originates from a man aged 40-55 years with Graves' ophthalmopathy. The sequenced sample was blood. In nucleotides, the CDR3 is TGTGCCAGCAGTGAACTTAACGGGGACACTGAAGCTTTCTTT. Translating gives CASSELNGDTEAFF.